The next 12 T cell receptor beta chains were all read from a single sample in a study of blood T cell repertoires in COVID-19. Measured with immunoSEQ multiplex PCR; TCRdb has only the in-frame clones, and not every one. The sample yields approximately 110,000 clones, roughly 80% seen once. Sequencing input: peripheral blood. These TCRs come from a man between 65 and 85 years old with active or convalescent COVID-19.

This chain connects TRBV13 to TRBJ1-4; tentatively, D is TRBD1 (5 bases). Trimming stripped 2 bases from V and 7 bases from J, with 11 bases between. CDR1 and CDR2 from the germline V gene are PRHDT and FYEKMQ (reference sequence). The CDR3 has 14 residues. Here the CDR3 reads CASSLNAGLEKLFF. The CDR3 region has the DNA TGTGCCAGCAGCTTAAATGCAGGGCTTGAAAAACTGTTTTTT.

The genes are TRBV18 and TRBJ1-1; 7 nucleotides align to TRBD1. CDR1 is KGHSH, CDR2 LQKENI, per germline. With V trimmed by 5 bases and J by 1 base, 4 bases remained unmatched. The CDR3 runs to 14 residues. CDR3 in amino acids: CASSSDRANTEAFF. CDR3 sequence (DNA): TGTGCCAGCTCATCCGACAGGGCGAACACTGAAGCTTTCTTT.

The sample holds a few counts of this clone. This chain connects TRBV5-1 to TRBJ2-5; D perhaps matches TRBD1 (5 bases). This CDR3 is built from 16 residues. Trimming stripped 0 bases from V and 0 bases from J, with 12 bases between. Per germline, CDR1 SGHRS and CDR2 YFSETQ. CDR3 region: CASSLEATVYQETQYF. The CDR3, as DNA: TGCGCCAGCAGCTTGGAAGCGACAGTGTACCAAGAGACCCAGTACTTC.

This clone was recorded only once. The chain uses TRBV15 and TRBJ1-1; D gene unclear. CDR3 size: 16 residues. Trimming removed 1 base at V and 3 bases at J, with 15 bases between. Germline CDR1 is LNHNV and CDR2 is YYDKDF (reference sequence). The CDR3 is CATSRGDGRRDTEAFF. The DNA for the CDR3 is TGTGCCACCAGCAGAGGTGACGGGAGGAGGGACACTGAAGCTTTCTTT.

The chain couples TRBV7-9 to TRBJ2-1, with TRBD2 as a possible D gene (6 bases). Germline V CDR1 and CDR2: SEHNR, FQNEAQ (reference sequence). This CDR3 region has 14 residues. Deletions cut 5 bases from V and 4 bases from J, with 12 bases between. The CDR3 sequence is CASSDNGLYNEQFF. The CDR3 nucleotides read TGTGCCAGCAGCGATAATGGACTATACAATGAGCAGTTCTTC.

Details on this clone: This sample also contains other DNA sequences that code for the same CDR3. This chain joins TRBV3-1 (or the pseudogene TRBV3-2) and TRBJ2-7, with 15 nucleotides matching TRBD2. CDR1 is LGHDT, CDR2 YNNKEL, per germline (reference sequence). CDR3 length: 16 amino acids. J lost 7 bases, V lost 4 bases, and 8 bases had no gene match. Here the CDR3 DNA reads TGTGCCAGCAGCCTTGGACTAGCGGGAGGGTCGAGAGAGCAGTACTTC. Translating it yields CASSLGLAGGSREQYF.

The chain employs TRBV6-5 and TRBJ2-1; TRBD2 agrees at 7 bases. The germline V gene has CDR1 MNHEY and CDR2 SVGAGI. Trimming took 11 bases from V and 1 from J; bases not matched to a gene: 8. The CDR3 spans 14 residues. The DNA of the CDR3 is TGTGCCTGTCGGGGGGTGGGGTCCTACAATGAGCAGTTCTTC. Amino acids: CACRGVGSYNEQFF.

This chain connects TRBV5-4 to TRBJ2-3; the D gene is possibly TRBD1 (5 bases). V lost 2 bases to trimming and J lost 2 bases, with 12 bases between them. Per the germline V gene, CDR1 is SGHNT and CDR2 is YYREEE (reference sequence). The CDR3 runs to 15 residues. CDR3 sequence (DNA): TGTGCCAGCAGCTTCAAACAGGCATCCACAGATACGCAGTATTTT. Translation: CASSFKQASTDTQYF.

This clone showed up just a few times. J is TRBJ2-2 and V is TRBV7-3; 12 bases fit TRBD2. V gave up 1 base and J gave up 1 base; unmatched junction bases: 7. The V gene's germline CDR1 is SGHTA and CDR2 FQGTGA. This CDR3 spans 19 amino acids. The CDR3 loop reads CASSLKGTSGPKNTGELFF. In DNA form, the CDR3 reads TGTGCCAGCAGCTTAAAAGGGACTAGCGGGCCGAAGAACACCGGGGAGCTGTTTTTT. Based on the CDR3 plus reference TRBV7-3 and TRBJ2-2, the full variable domain is GAGVSQTPSNKVTEKGKYVELRCDPISGHTALYWYRQSLGQGPEFLIYFQGTGAADDSGLPNDRFFAVRPEGSVSTLKIQRTERGDSAVYLCASSLKGTSGPKNTGELFFGEGSRLTVL.

V gene TRBV7-2 combines with J gene TRBJ2-7, with 10 bases matching TRBD1. Germline CDR1 SGHTA, CDR2 FQGNSA. The V gene end was trimmed by 1 base and the J gene end by 2 bases; junction bases not matched to a gene: 2. The CDR3 runs 15 residues. CDR3 bases: TGTGCCAGCAGCTTAGTAGGACAGGGGGCCTACGAGCAGTACTTC. Its protein is CASSLVGQGAYEQYF.

The V and J genes are TRBV5-1 and TRBJ2-3, with TRBD2 matching 14 bases. J lost 0 bases, V lost 4 bases, and 1 base had no gene match. CDR1 is SGHRS, CDR2 YFSETQ, per germline. This CDR3 is built from 16 residues. Here the CDR3 DNA reads TGCGCCAGCAGCCGACTAGCGGGAGGGAGCACAGATACGCAGTATTTT. Translating it yields CASSRLAGGSTDTQYF.

The sample holds one count of this clone. The rearrangement links TRBV18 to TRBJ2-1; TRBD2 aligns across 7 bases. The germline V gene has CDR1 KGHSH and CDR2 LQKENI. The length of the CDR3 is 14 residues. The V and J ends lost 2 bases and 7 bases, in that order; junction bases with no gene match: 5. The CDR3 DNA is TGTGCCAGCTCACCAGTTGACGGGGGGAATGAGCAGTTCTTC. Translating gives CASSPVDGGNEQFF.